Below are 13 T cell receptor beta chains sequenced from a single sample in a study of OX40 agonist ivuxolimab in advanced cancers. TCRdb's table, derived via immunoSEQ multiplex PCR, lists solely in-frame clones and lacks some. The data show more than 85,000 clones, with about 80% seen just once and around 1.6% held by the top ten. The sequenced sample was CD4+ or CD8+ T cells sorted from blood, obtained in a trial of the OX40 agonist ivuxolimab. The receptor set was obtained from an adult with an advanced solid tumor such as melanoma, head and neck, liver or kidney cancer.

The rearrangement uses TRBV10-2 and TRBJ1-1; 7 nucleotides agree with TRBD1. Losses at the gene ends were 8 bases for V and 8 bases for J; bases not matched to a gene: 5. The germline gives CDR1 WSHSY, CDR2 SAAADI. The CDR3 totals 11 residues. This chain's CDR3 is CASGSTGEAFF. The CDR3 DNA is TGCGCCAGCGGATCGACAGGGGAAGCTTTCTTT.

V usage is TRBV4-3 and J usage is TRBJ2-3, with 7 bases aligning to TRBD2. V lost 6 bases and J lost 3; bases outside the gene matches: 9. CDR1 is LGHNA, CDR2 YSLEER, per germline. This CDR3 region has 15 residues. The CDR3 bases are TGCGCCAGCAGGGAGGTGCGGGAGAGTACAGATACGCAGTATTTT. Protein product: CASREVRESTDTQYF.

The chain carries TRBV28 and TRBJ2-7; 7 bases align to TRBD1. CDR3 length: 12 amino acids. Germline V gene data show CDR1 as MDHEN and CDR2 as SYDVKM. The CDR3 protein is CASGTVLYEQYF. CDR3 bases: TGTGCGTCCGGGACAGTGTTGTACGAGCAGTACTTC.

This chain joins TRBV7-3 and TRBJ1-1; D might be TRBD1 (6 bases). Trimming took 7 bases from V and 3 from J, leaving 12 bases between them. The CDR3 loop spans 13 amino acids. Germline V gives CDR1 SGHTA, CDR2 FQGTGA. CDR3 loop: CASNLGGDTEAFF. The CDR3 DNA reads TGTGCCAGCAACCTAGGGGGGGACACTGAAGCTTTCTTT.

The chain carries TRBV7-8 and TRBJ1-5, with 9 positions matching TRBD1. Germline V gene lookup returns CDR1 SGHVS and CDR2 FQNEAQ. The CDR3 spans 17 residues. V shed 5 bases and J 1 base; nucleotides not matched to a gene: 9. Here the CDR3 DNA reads TGTGCCAGCAGCGCCCTCGGGACAGGGCCGAGCAATCAGCCCCAGCATTTT. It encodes CASSALGTGPSNQPQHF.

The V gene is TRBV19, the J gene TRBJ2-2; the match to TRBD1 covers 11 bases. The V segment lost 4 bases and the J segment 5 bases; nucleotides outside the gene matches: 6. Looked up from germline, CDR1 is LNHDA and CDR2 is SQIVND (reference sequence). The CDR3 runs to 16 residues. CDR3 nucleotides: TGTGCCAGTAGTAAAGGGACAGGGGGAAAAACCGGGGAGCTGTTTTTT. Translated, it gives CASSKGTGGKTGELFF.

The CDR3 nucleotides read TGTGCCAGCAGTGACTCGACGTCTCCAGGGCTGTATGGCTACACCTTC. Protein: CASSDSTSPGLYGYTF. This chain uses TRBV6-4 with TRBJ1-2, with a weak D call TRBD1 (5 bases). The CDR3 loop spans 16 amino acids. V was pared by 0 bases and J by 5 bases, with 16 bases between. The germline V gene has CDR1 MRHNA and CDR2 SNTAGT.

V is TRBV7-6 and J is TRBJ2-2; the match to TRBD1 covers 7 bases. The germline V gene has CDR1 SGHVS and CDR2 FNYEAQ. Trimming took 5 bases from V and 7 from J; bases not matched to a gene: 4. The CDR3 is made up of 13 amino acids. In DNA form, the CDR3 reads TGTGCCAGCAGCCCACAGGGGTACGGGGAGCTGTTTTTT. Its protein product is CASSPQGYGELFF.

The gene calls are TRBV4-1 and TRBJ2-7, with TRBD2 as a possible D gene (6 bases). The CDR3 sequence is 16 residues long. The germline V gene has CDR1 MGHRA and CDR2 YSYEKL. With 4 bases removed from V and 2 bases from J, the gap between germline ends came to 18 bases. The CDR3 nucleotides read TGCGCCAGCAGCCGACCTGGGGGGAGGAGGACCTACGAGCAGTACTTC. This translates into CASSRPGGRRTYEQYF.

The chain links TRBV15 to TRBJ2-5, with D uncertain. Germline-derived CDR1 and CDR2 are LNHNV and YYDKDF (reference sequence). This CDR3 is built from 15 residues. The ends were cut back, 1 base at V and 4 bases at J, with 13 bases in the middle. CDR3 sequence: CATSRVGSDGETQYF. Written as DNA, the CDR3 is TGTGCCACCAGCAGAGTGGGGTCAGACGGAGAGACCCAGTACTTC.

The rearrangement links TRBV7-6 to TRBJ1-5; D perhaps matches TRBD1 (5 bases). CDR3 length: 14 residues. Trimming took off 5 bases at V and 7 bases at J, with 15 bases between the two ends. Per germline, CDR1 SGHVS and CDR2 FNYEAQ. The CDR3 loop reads CASSRQGRGQPQHF. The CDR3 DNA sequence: TGTGCCAGCAGCCGGCAGGGCCGGGGACAGCCCCAGCATTTT.

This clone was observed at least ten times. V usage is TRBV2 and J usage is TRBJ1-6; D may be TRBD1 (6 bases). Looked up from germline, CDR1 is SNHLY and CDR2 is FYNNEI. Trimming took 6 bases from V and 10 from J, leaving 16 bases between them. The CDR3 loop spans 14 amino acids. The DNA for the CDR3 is TGTGCCAGCAGGGGAGTAGGGGGTCTATCACCCCTCCACTTT. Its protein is CASRGVGGLSPLHF.

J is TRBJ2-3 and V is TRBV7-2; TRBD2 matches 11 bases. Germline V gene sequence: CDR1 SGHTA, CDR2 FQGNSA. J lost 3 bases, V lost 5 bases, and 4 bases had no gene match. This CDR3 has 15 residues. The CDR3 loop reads CASSPSGRITDTQYF. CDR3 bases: TGTGCCAGCAGCCCTAGCGGGAGGATAACAGATACGCAGTATTTT.